This T cell receptor beta chain was sequenced for a study of blood T cell repertoires in COVID-19. The wider study: Samples of COVID-19 (acute and convalescent) were obtained from the United States, Italy and Spain. PBMCs, B-cell-depleted T cells, or T cells provided the cDNA or gDNA that made up the material.

The V segment lost 0 bases and the J segment 13 bases; nucleotides outside the gene matches: 12. The CDR3 is made up of 15 amino acids. CDR1 is LGHNA and CDR2 is YSLEER in the germline V gene. In the original workflow: The authors estimated nucleated cell counts from reference gene primer amplification. Here immunoSEQ multiplex PCR was the method, and the copy in TCRdb shows in-frame clones only, minus some. V, J and clone size were drawn from that table, and D and trimming were deduced from the DNA. The table lists approximately 41,000 clones, around 86% of them singletons. This TCR came from a woman aged 80 or over with acute or convalescent COVID-19. This chain joins TRBV4-3 and TRBJ2-1; the match to TRBD2 covers 7 bases. Material: peripheral blood. CDR3 coding DNA: TGCGCCAGCAGCCAAGACTGGGGAGGCAGCGGGGCTCAGTTCTTC. The encoded protein is CASSQDWGGSGAQFF.